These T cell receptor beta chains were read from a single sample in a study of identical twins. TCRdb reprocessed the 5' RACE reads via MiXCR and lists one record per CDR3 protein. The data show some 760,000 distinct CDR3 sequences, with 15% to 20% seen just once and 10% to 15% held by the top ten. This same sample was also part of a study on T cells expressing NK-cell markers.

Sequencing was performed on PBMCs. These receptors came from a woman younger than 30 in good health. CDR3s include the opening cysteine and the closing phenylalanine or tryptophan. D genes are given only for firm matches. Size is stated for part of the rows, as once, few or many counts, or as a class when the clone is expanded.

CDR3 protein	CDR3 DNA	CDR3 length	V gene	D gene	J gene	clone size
CSARDLGGSNEQFF	TGCAGTGCTAGAGATCTGGGAGGGAGTAATGAGCAGTTCTTC	14	TRBV20-1	TRBD2	TRBJ2-1	once
CASSFVSTGGDGYTF	TGCGCCAGCAGCTTCGTCAGCACAGGGGGTGATGGCTACACCTTC	15	TRBV5-1	TRBD1	TRBJ1-2	few
CSGQRQGDTQYF	TGCAGTGGTCAGCGGCAGGGAGATACGCAGTATTTT	12	TRBV20-1	NA	TRBJ2-3	few
CASSLGDGSSYEQYF	TGTGCCAGCAGCTTAGGGGACGGGAGCTCCTACGAGCAGTACTTC	15	TRBV7-6	NA	TRBJ2-7	NA
CASSELAGASTDTQYF	TGTGCCAGCAGCGAACTAGCGGGAGCTAGCACAGATACGCAGTATTTT	16	TRBV9	TRBD2	TRBJ2-3	NA
CASSTDRGPDTQYF	TGTGCCAGCAGTACCGACAGGGGTCCAGATACGCAGTATTTT	14	TRBV12-3/TRBV12-4	TRBD1	TRBJ2-3	few
CASSQLQETQYF	TGTGCCAGCAGCCAACTCCAAGAGACCCAGTACTTC	12	TRBV14	NA	TRBJ2-5	few
CSALRTTRDTQYF	TGCAGTGCCCTGCGGACTACCAGAGATACGCAGTATTTT	13	TRBV20-1	NA	TRBJ2-3	NA
CASRPGQSGQPQHF	TGTGCCAGCAGGCCGGGACAGAGCGGTCAGCCCCAGCATTTT	14	TRBV12-3/TRBV12-4	TRBD1	TRBJ1-5	many
CAGPAPGGNQPQHF	TGTGCCGGGCCAGCCCCTGGGGGCAATCAGCCCCAGCATTTT	14	TRBV5-3	NA	TRBJ1-5	NA
CATSRAGVPGEQFF	TGTGCCACCAGCCGCGCGGGAGTGCCGGGAGAGCAGTTCTTC	14	TRBV15	TRBD2	TRBJ2-1	few
CSVASSHNEQFF	TGCAGCGTCGCTAGCAGCCACAATGAGCAGTTCTTC	12	TRBV29-1	NA	TRBJ2-1	NA
CASSLSAGDTQYF	TGTGCCAGCAGCTTATCGGCGGGGGATACGCAGTATTTT	13	TRBV7-9	NA	TRBJ2-3	NA
CASSVVGWGNEQYF	TGTGCCAGCAGCGTAGTGGGGTGGGGGAACGAGCAGTACTTC	14	TRBV9	NA	TRBJ2-7	NA
CASSLFEGARSGGYTF	TGTGCCAGCAGCTTATTCGAGGGGGCGCGATCCGGTGGCTACACCTTC	16	TRBV7-6	TRBD1	TRBJ1-2	NA
CSARVPRGSSYNEQFF	TGCAGTGCTAGAGTCCCCCGGGGCAGCTCCTACAATGAGCAGTTCTTC	16	TRBV20-1	NA	TRBJ2-1	few
CASSIRTSRREQFF	TGTGCCAGTAGTATCCGGACCAGCCGCCGTGAGCAGTTCTTC	14	TRBV19	NA	TRBJ2-1	NA
CASSKERESYEQYF	TGCGCCAGCAGCAAAGAGCGGGAGTCTTACGAGCAGTACTTC	14	TRBV5-1	TRBD2	TRBJ2-7	few
CAISESSFSNQPQHF	TGTGCCATCAGTGAGTCGTCCTTTAGCAATCAGCCCCAGCATTTT	15	TRBV10-3	NA	TRBJ1-5	NA
CASRPGGLGGYTF	TGTGCCAGCAGGCCCGGGGGGCTGGGTGGCTACACCTTC	13	TRBV12-3/TRBV12-4	NA	TRBJ1-2	NA
CASSERRVEQYF	TGTGCCAGCAGTGAGAGGAGGGTTGAGCAGTACTTC	12	TRBV2	NA	TRBJ2-7	NA
CASSSTAGSTDTQYF	TGTGCCAGCAGTTCAACGGCGGGATCCACAGATACGCAGTATTTT	15	TRBV6-5	NA	TRBJ2-3	few
CASSEFSGRFSYEQYF	TGCGCCAGCAGTGAGTTTAGCGGGAGGTTTTCCTACGAGCAGTACTTC	16	TRBV10-2	TRBD2	TRBJ2-7	NA
CASSSGNEKLFF	TGCGCCAGCAGTTCCGGTAATGAAAAACTGTTTTTT	12	TRBV10-2	NA	TRBJ1-4	few
CATSGSYNSPLHF	TGTGCCACCAGTGGGTCCTATAATTCACCCCTCCACTTT	13	TRBV24-1	NA	TRBJ1-6	many
CASTLQGTPTYEQYF	TGCGCCAGCACCCTACAAGGGACACCGACCTACGAGCAGTACTTC	15	TRBV5-1	NA	TRBJ2-7	NA
CSASRNLLDTQYF	TGCAGTGCTAGCAGGAACCTCCTAGATACGCAGTATTTT	13	TRBV20-1	NA	TRBJ2-3	few
CASRSGSEKLFF	TGTGCCAGCAGGTCAGGGAGTGAAAAACTGTTTTTT	12	TRBV28	NA	TRBJ1-4	NA
CASPGTTPHEQFF	TGTGCCAGCCCCGGGACTACCCCTCATGAGCAGTTCTTC	13	TRBV7-9	TRBD2	TRBJ2-1	NA
CASSRLDSGANVLTF	TGCGCCAGCAGCCGGTTAGACTCTGGGGCCAACGTCCTGACTTTC	15	TRBV5-1	NA	TRBJ2-6	NA
CSAYSSGLTDTQYF	TGCAGTGCTTACTCATCGGGACTGACAGATACGCAGTATTTT	14	TRBV20-1	NA	TRBJ2-3	many
CASSSRLVRGGSYNEQFF	TGTGCCAGCAGCTCTCGCCTAGTGAGGGGAGGCTCCTACAATGAGCAGTTCTTC	18	TRBV7-8	NA	TRBJ2-1	many
CASSKDPPLAAGAPHEQYF	TGTGCCAGCAGCAAAGATCCTCCTTTGGCAGCGGGAGCCCCCCACGAGCAGTACTTC	19	TRBV21-1	NA	TRBJ2-7	NA